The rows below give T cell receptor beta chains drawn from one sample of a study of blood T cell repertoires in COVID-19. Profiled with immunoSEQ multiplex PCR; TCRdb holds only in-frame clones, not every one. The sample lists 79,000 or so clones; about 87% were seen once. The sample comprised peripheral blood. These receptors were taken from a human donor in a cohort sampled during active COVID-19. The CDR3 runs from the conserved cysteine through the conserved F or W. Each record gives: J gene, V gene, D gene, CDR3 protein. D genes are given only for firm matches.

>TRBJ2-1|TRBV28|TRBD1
CAILSPGQGESAFF
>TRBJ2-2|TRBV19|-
CASSIAQLNTGELFF
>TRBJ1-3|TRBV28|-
CASRVGGGVRNTIYF
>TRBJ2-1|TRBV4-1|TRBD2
CASSFASGRAFYAEQFF
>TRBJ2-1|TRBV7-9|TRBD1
CASSFGRQGNEQFF
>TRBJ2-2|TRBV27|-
CASRTLDTGELFF
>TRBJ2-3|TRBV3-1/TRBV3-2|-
CASSLSGDTQYF
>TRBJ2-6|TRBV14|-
CASSQGTPSSGANVLTF
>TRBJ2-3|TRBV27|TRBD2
CASSLGGRAGDTQYF
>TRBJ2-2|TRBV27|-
CASSLLRGELFF
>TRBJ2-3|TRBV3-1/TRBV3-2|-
CASSQVGGSSTDTQYF
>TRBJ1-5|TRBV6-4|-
CASSPFGEQPQHF
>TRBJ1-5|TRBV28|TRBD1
CASSLDRGENQPQHF
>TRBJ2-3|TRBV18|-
CASSPSARVDTQYF
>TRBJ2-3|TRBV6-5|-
CASSPYKEDTQYF
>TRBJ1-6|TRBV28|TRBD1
CASTLGQGYNSPLHF
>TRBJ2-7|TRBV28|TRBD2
CASSSGGQTGYEQYF
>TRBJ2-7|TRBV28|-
CASSAMPAYEQYF
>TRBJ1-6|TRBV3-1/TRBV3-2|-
CASSQFVNSPLHF
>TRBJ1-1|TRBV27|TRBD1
CASRGQGRAFF
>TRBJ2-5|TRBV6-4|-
CASSAILRGRTETQYF
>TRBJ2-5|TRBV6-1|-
CASSERAGIVETQYF
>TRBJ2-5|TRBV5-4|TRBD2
CASSLGWAGEETQYF
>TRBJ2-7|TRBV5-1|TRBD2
CASSLRRRVERGEQYF
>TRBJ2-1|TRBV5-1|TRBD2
CASSRLAGSNEQFF
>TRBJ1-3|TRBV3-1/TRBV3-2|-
CASSQGMRGNTIYF
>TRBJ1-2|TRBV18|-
CASSQDTYGYTF